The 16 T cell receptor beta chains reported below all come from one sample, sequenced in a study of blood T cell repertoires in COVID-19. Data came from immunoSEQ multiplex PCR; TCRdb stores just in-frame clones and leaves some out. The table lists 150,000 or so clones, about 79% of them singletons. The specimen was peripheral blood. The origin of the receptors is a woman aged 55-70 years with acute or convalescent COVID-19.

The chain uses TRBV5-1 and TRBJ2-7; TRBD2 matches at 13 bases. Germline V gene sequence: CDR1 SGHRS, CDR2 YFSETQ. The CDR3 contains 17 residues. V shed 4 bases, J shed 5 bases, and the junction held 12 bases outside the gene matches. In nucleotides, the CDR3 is TGCGCCAGCAGCGTCCCCACTAGCGGGGGGGCCTTCGACGAGCAGTACTTC. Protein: CASSVPTSGGAFDEQYF.

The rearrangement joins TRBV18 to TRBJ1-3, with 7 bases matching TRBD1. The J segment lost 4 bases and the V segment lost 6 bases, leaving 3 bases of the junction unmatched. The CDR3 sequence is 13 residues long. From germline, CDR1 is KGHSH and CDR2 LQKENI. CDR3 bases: TGTGCCAGCTCCTCGGACAGGGGAAACACCATATATTTT. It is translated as CASSSDRGNTIYF.

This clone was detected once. CDR3 bases: TGTGCCTCCCGGGGTGCAGTTAACACTGAAGCTTTCTTT. Its translation: CASRGAVNTEAFF. The V call is TRBV10-3, the J call TRBJ1-1, with no clear D. V lost 11 bases to trimming and J lost 2 bases, with 15 bases between them. The CDR3 consists of 13 residues. The germline CDR1 and CDR2 sequences are ENHRY and SYGVKD.

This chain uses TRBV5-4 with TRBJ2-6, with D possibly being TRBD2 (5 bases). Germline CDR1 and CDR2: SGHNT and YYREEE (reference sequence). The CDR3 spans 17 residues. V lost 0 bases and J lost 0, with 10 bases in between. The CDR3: CASSLGAGVSGANVLTF. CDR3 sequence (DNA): TGTGCCAGCAGCTTGGGGGCCGGGGTCTCTGGGGCCAACGTCCTGACTTTC.

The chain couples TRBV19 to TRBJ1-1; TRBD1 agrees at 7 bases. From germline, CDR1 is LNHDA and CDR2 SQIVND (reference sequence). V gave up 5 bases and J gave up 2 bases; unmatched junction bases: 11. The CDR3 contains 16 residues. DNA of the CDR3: TGTGCCAGTAGTCTGTACCCGGGACAGATTAACACTGAAGCTTTCTTT. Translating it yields CASSLYPGQINTEAFF.

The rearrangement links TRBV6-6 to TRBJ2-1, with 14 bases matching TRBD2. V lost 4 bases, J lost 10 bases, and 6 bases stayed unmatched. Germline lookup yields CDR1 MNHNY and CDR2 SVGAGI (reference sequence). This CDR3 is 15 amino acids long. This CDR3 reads CASSSQGLAGEEQFF. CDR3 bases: TGTGCCAGCAGTTCACAGGGACTAGCGGGGGAGGAGCAGTTCTTC.

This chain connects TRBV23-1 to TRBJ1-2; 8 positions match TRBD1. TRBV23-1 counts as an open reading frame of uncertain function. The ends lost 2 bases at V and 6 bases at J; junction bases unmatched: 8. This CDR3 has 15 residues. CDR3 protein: CASSQADRVEDGYTF. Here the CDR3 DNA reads TGCGCCAGCAGTCAAGCGGACAGGGTGGAAGATGGCTACACCTTC.

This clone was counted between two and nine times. CDR3: CASGTGSSYNSPLHF. As DNA, the CDR3 is TGTGCCAGTGGGACAGGGAGCTCCTATAATTCACCCCTCCACTTT. The chain joins TRBV9 to TRBJ1-6, with TRBD1 matching 9 bases. The J segment lost 0 bases and the V segment lost 8 bases, leaving 3 bases of the junction unmatched. This CDR3 is built from 15 residues. Per germline, CDR1 SGDLS and CDR2 YYNGEE.

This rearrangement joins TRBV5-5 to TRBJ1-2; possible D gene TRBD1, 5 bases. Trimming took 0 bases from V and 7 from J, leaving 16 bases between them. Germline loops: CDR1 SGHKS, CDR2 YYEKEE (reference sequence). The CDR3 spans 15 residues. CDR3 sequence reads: CASSLAGSGRGGYTF. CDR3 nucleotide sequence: TGTGCCAGCAGCTTGGCCGGGTCAGGGAGGGGTGGCTACACCTTC.

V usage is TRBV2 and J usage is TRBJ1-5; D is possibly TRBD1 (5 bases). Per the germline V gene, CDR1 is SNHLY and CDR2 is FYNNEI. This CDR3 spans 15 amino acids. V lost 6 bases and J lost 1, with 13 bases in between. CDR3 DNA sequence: TGTGCCAGCAGGCCAGGGAGGGGAAGCAATCAGCCCCAGCATTTT. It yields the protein CASRPGRGSNQPQHF.

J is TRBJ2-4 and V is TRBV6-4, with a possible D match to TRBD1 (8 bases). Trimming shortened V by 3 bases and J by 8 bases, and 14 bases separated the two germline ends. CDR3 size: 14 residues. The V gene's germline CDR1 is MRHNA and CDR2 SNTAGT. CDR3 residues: CASSEQGAGDIQYF. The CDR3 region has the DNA TGTGCCAGCAGTGAGCAGGGGGCGGGAGACATTCAGTACTTC.

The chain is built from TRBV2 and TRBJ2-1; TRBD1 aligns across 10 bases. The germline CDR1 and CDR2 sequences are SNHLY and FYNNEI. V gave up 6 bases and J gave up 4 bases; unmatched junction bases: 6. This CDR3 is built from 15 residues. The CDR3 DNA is TGTGCCAGCAGCCTACCGGGACAGGGGTACAATGAGCAGTTCTTC. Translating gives CASSLPGQGYNEQFF.

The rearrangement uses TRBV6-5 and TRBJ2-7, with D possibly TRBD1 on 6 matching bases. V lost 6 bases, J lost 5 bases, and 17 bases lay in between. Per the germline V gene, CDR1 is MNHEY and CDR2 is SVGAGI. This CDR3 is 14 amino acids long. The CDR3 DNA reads TGTGCCAGCAGACCCCAGGGTAAGGGGGACGAGCAGTACTTC. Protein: CASRPQGKGDEQYF.

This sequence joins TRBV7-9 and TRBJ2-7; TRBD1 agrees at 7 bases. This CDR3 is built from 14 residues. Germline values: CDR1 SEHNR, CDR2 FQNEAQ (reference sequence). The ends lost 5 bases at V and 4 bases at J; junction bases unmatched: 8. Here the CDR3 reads CASSPQGVGYEQYF. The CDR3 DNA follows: TGTGCCAGCAGCCCCCAGGGGGTAGGGTACGAGCAGTACTTC.

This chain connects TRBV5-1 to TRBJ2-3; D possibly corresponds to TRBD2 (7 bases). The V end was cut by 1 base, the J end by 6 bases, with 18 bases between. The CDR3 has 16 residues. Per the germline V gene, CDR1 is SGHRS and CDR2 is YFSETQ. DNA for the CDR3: TGCGCCAGCAGCTTGCTGGGGAGGGGGACTGGTGATACGCAGTATTTT. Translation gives CASSLLGRGTGDTQYF.

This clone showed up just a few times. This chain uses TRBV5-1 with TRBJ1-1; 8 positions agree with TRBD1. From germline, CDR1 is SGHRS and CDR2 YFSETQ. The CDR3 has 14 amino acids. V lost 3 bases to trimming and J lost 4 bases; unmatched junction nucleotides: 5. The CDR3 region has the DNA TGCGCCAGCAGCTCTATTACAGGGGGCACTGAAGCTTTCTTT. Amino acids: CASSSITGGTEAFF.